This T cell receptor beta chain appears in the sequencing data of a study of blood T cell repertoires in COVID-19. Study as a whole: COVID-19 samples from acute and convalescent phases originated in the United States, Italy and Spain.

Trimming removed 6 bases from V and 8 bases from J, with 22 bases in between. The CDR3 totals 15 residues. Germline loops: CDR1 MNHEY, CDR2 SMNVEV (reference sequence). Generated by immunoSEQ multiplex PCR, the TCRdb table keeps only in-frame clones and is missing some. The table records approximately 70,000 clones, approximately 85% of them present only once. The source material was peripheral blood. This chain joins TRBV27 and TRBJ1-2, with D possibly matching TRBD1 (6 bases). This clonotype originated in a woman of 80 years or more with active or convalescent COVID-19. The DNA of the CDR3 is TGTGCCAGCAGCAGAACAGTGGCAGGGGTAAAGGGCTACACCTTC. This encodes CASSRTVAGVKGYTF.